The 30 T cell receptor beta chains presented below share a single source sample, sequenced in a study of blood T cell repertoires in COVID-19. Assay: immunoSEQ multiplex PCR; the TCRdb copy retains only in-frame clones and omits some. The top ten hold 3.6% of the sample, which has about 220,000 clones, roughly 85% seen once. The source material was peripheral blood. These TCRs come from a woman older than 75 with acute or convalescent COVID-19.

This chain links TRBV7-2 with TRBJ2-5, with 8 positions matching TRBD2. Germline V gene lookup returns CDR1 SGHTA and CDR2 FQGNSA. The CDR3 runs to 16 residues. The V gene end was trimmed by 4 bases and the J gene end by 4 bases; junction bases not matched to a gene: 11. CDR3 sequence reads: CASSSIAGPSVETQYF. Written as DNA, the CDR3 is TGTGCCAGCAGCTCTATAGCGGGGCCGAGCGTAGAGACCCAGTACTTC.

J is TRBJ1-5 and V is TRBV19; unclear D gene. V was clipped by 4 bases and J by 3 bases, with 16 bases between them. CDR1 is LNHDA, CDR2 SQIVND, per germline (reference sequence). The CDR3 loop spans 16 amino acids. The CDR3 region is CASSNRGRGNNQPQHF. CDR3 coding DNA: TGTGCCAGTAGTAACCGAGGGAGAGGCAACAATCAGCCCCAGCATTTT.

The rearrangement uses TRBV15 and TRBJ1-1, with 8 bases identical to TRBD1. The CDR3 has 14 residues. V shed 9 bases, J shed 3 bases, and the junction held 9 bases outside the gene matches. Germline assignment: CDR1 LNHNV and CDR2 YYDKDF (reference sequence). CDR3 nucleotide sequence: TGTGCCACTACCCGGGACAGGTTGGACACTGAAGCTTTCTTT. It is translated as CATTRDRLDTEAFF.

The V call is TRBV7-2, the J call TRBJ1-5; the D gene is possibly TRBD1 (5 bases). Per the germline V gene, CDR1 is SGHTA and CDR2 is FQGNSA. With 3 bases removed from V and 1 base from J, the gap between germline ends came to 10 bases. This CDR3 is 15 amino acids long. The CDR3 here is CASSLDTTSNQPQHF. The DNA of the CDR3 is TGTGCCAGCAGCTTGGACACCACAAGCAATCAGCCCCAGCATTTT.

J is TRBJ1-5 and V is TRBV5-5; D is ambiguous. Germline CDR1 reads SGHKS; CDR2 reads YYEKEE (reference sequence). With 2 bases removed from V and 6 bases from J, the gap between germline ends came to 15 bases. The CDR3 contains 15 residues. CDR3 in DNA: TGTGCCAGCAGCTTCAGCGGGGTCTCTGGTCAGCCCCAGCATTTT. This encodes CASSFSGVSGQPQHF.

Note on this clone: The same CDR3 arises from other DNA sequences in this sample as well. The chain carries TRBV6-5 and TRBJ1-2, with 9 bases fitting TRBD1. V lost 4 bases, J lost 1 base, and 1 base stayed unmatched. The CDR3 runs 14 residues. From germline, CDR1 is MNHEY and CDR2 SVGAGI. The CDR3 protein is CASSLGQGNYGYTF. The DNA for the CDR3 is TGTGCCAGCAGTTTGGGACAGGGTAACTATGGCTACACCTTC.

CDR3 nucleotide sequence: TGTGCCAGCAGCTTAGGCAGGGGCGACACTGAAGCTTTCTTT. Amino acid sequence: CASSLGRGDTEAFF. The chain employs TRBV5-5 and TRBJ1-1, with TRBD1 as a possible D gene (6 bases). The CDR3 length is 14 residues. CDR1 and CDR2 from the germline V gene are SGHKS and YYEKEE (reference sequence). The ends were cut back, 2 bases at V and 3 bases at J, with 11 bases in the middle.

The chain is built from TRBV6-6 and TRBJ1-3, with D maybe TRBD1 (6 bases). This CDR3 is built from 15 residues. Germline V gives CDR1 MNHNY, CDR2 SVGAGI (reference sequence). The V and J ends lost 4 bases and 3 bases respectively, with 13 bases between them. Here the CDR3 reads CASSSPGQFGNTIYF. The CDR3 nucleotides are TGTGCCAGCAGTTCGCCCGGACAGTTTGGAAACACCATATATTTT.

The chain uses TRBV24-1 and TRBJ1-2; tentatively, D is TRBD1 (6 bases). Germline lookup yields CDR1 KGHDR and CDR2 SFDVKD. V lost 2 bases, J lost 6 bases, and 12 bases lay in between. The CDR3 totals 14 residues. The CDR3 nucleotides read TGTGCCACCAGTGATTCCAGGGGAGGGCATGGCTACACCTTC. Residues: CATSDSRGGHGYTF.

This clone came up many times. The V call is TRBV7-9, the J call TRBJ2-7, with 10 bases identical to TRBD1. With 5 bases clipped from V and 5 bases from J, the junction kept 6 bases outside the gene matches. CDR1 is SEHNR and CDR2 is FQNEAQ in the germline V gene (reference sequence). This CDR3 contains 14 residues. CDR3 in amino acids: CASSPGQGVHEQYF. The CDR3 nucleotides are TGTGCCAGCAGCCCTGGACAGGGGGTCCACGAGCAGTACTTC. The entire variable domain, with the rest obtained from reference TRBV7-9 and TRBJ2-7, is as follows: DTGVSQNPRHKITKRGQNVTFRCDPISEHNRLYWYRQTLGQGPEFLTYFQNEAQLEKSRLLSDRFSAERPKGSFSTLEIQRTEQGDSAMYLCASSPGQGVHEQYFGPGTRLTVT.

The CDR3 DNA follows: TGTGCCAGTAGTCCTGGGGACCGAGGGGGCACCGGGGAGCTGTTTTTT. This gives the protein CASSPGDRGGTGELFF. The V and J genes are TRBV19 and TRBJ2-2, with D perhaps matching TRBD1 (6 bases). Germline CDR1 is LNHDA and CDR2 is SQIVND (reference sequence). CDR3 length equals 16 residues. V was clipped by 5 bases and J by 4 bases, with 17 bases between them.

This clone occurred a few times. This chain uses TRBV5-1 with TRBJ2-3; a weak D match, TRBD1 (6 bases). The CDR3 spans 14 residues. Germline loops: CDR1 SGHRS, CDR2 YFSETQ. V lost 3 bases, J lost 5 bases, and 13 bases lay in between. The CDR3 DNA reads TGCGCCAGCAGCTCCCTGGACAGACGAGATACGCAGTATTTT. Translated: CASSSLDRRDTQYF.

This clone occurred once. The V call is TRBV20-1, the J call TRBJ2-7, with TRBD2 identical over 7 bases. The germline V gene encodes CDR1 DFQATT and CDR2 SNEGSKA (reference sequence). This CDR3 spans 13 amino acids. Losses at the gene ends were 3 bases for V and 3 bases for J; bases not matched to a gene: 5. DNA for the CDR3: TGCAGTGCTAGTGGGGGGGGAGTCTACGAGCAGTACTTC. Translating it yields CSASGGGVYEQYF.

The J gene is TRBJ1-1, the V gene TRBV7-4; 8 bases are shared with TRBD1. The CDR3 is made up of 11 amino acids. CDR1 and CDR2 (germline): SGHVT, SQSDAQ. V trimming: 11 bases; J trimming: 8 bases; junction bases outside the gene matches: 7. The CDR3 DNA sequence: TGTGCCTCCTCCGGGGACAGGGAAGCTTTCTTT. This sequence encodes CASSGDREAFF.

The chain employs TRBV7-2 and TRBJ1-4; 9 bases fit TRBD1. This CDR3 spans 14 amino acids. Trimming cost V 5 bases and J 5 bases; bases outside gene matches: 3. Germline V CDR1 and CDR2: SGHTA, FQGNSA. Here the CDR3 DNA reads TGTGCCAGCAGCGCGACAGGGGGGAATGAAAAACTGTTTTTT. Amino acid sequence: CASSATGGNEKLFF.

V gene TRBV5-1 combines with J gene TRBJ1-6; 7 nucleotides agree with TRBD1. Trimming removed 1 base from V and 5 bases from J; junction bases left unmatched: 6. Germline CDR1 is SGHRS and CDR2 is YFSETQ. The CDR3 loop spans 16 amino acids. The CDR3 sequence is CASSLMGQTNNSPLHF. The CDR3, as DNA: TGCGCCAGCAGCTTGATGGGACAGACTAATAATTCACCCCTCCACTTT. Looking up the rest from reference TRBV5-1 and TRBJ1-6 gives the full variable domain: KAGVTQTPRYLIKTRGQQVTLSCSPISGHRSVSWYQQTPGQGLQFLFEYFSETQRNKGNFPGRFSGRQFSNSRSEMNVSTLELGDSALYLCASSLMGQTNNSPLHFGNGTRLTVT.

The J gene is TRBJ1-1, the V gene TRBV7-9; TRBD1 matches 9 bases. With V trimmed by 7 bases and J by 6 bases, 9 bases remained unmatched. Germline-derived CDR1 and CDR2 are SEHNR and FQNEAQ (reference sequence). This CDR3 is 14 amino acids long. CDR3 sequence reads: CASTFGQGNSEAFF. As DNA, the CDR3 is TGTGCCAGCACCTTCGGACAGGGGAATTCTGAAGCTTTCTTT.

This clone was counted a single time. The V call is TRBV18, the J call TRBJ2-7; TRBD2 is a possible D gene (5 bases). CDR1 is KGHSH, CDR2 LQKENI, per germline. The CDR3 loop spans 14 amino acids. V dropped 2 bases and J dropped 3 bases, with 11 bases sitting between them. The CDR3 is CASSPNRRIYEQYF. The CDR3 DNA reads as TGTGCCAGCTCACCAAACCGGAGGATCTACGAGCAGTACTTC.

This rearrangement joins TRBV6-5 to TRBJ1-1; perhaps TRBD1 as D (6 bases). Germline CDR1 is MNHEY and CDR2 is SVGAGI. Trimming took off 4 bases at V and 6 bases at J, with 12 bases between the two ends. The CDR3 has 13 residues. Here the CDR3 DNA reads TGTGCCAGCAGTTTCAACAGGGTTGCTGAAGCTTTCTTT. This encodes CASSFNRVAEAFF.

The V call is TRBV2, the J call TRBJ1-1; 10 positions match TRBD1. CDR1 and CDR2 (germline): SNHLY, FYNNEI. There are 15 residues in the CDR3. With V trimmed by 3 bases and J by 1 base, 2 bases remained unmatched. The CDR3 nucleotides are TGTGCCAGCAGTGACCGGACAGGGGGGAACACTGAAGCTTTCTTT. This sequence encodes CASSDRTGGNTEAFF.

The CDR3 sequence: CASSSQGYWDSPLHF. CDR3 nucleotides: TGTGCCAGCAGCTCCCAGGGGTACTGGGATTCACCCCTCCACTTT. The chain is built from TRBV7-3 and TRBJ1-6; the D gene is possibly TRBD1 (6 bases). Germline values: CDR1 SGHTA, CDR2 FQGTGA. The CDR3 extends over 15 amino acids. Trimming stripped 4 bases from V and 8 bases from J, with 15 bases between.

The chain recombines TRBV20-1 with TRBJ2-7; 9 bases map to TRBD2. CDR3 length: 15 residues. V lost 3 bases to trimming and J lost 3 bases; unmatched junction nucleotides: 9. Per germline, CDR1 DFQATT and CDR2 SNEGSKA (reference sequence). The CDR3 loop reads CSASGGGALGYEQYF. Written as DNA, the CDR3 is TGCAGTGCTAGTGGCGGGGGGGCTTTAGGCTACGAGCAGTACTTC.

This clone appeared once. This chain connects TRBV9 to TRBJ2-1; 8 bases agree with TRBD2. Trimming removed 1 base from V and 2 bases from J; junction bases left unmatched: 2. This CDR3 contains 15 residues. The germline V gene has CDR1 SGDLS and CDR2 YYNGEE. The chain's CDR3 is CASSVRGGPYNEQFF. Written as DNA, the CDR3 is TGTGCCAGCAGCGTACGGGGGGGCCCCTACAATGAGCAGTTCTTC.

The chain joins TRBV19 to TRBJ1-5; 9 positions agree with TRBD1. From germline, CDR1 is LNHDA and CDR2 SQIVND (reference sequence). The J segment lost 6 bases and the V segment lost 6 bases, leaving 9 bases of the junction unmatched. This CDR3 is built from 15 residues. The CDR3 protein is CASRLSGTGPQPQHF. For the CDR3, the DNA is TGTGCCAGTAGGCTTTCCGGGACAGGGCCTCAGCCCCAGCATTTT.

This clone was seen more than once but under ten times. V usage is TRBV27 and J usage is TRBJ1-6; 7 nucleotides align to TRBD1. Trimming removed 10 bases from V and 4 bases from J; junction bases left unmatched: 10. CDR1 is MNHEY, CDR2 SMNVEV, per germline (reference sequence). This CDR3 is built from 15 residues. The CDR3 protein is CATQTTGTYNSPLHF. The CDR3 nucleotides read TGTGCCACCCAGACGACAGGGACTTATAATTCACCCCTCCACTTT.

The sample holds one count of this clone. The J gene is TRBJ2-7, the V gene TRBV6-4; D might be TRBD2 (6 bases). V lost 4 bases and J 3 bases, leaving 28 bases between the germline ends. CDR3 length: 19 residues. Germline V gene lookup returns CDR1 MRHNA and CDR2 SNTAGT. The CDR3 sequence: CASSASPGLHLLSGYEQYF. The CDR3 coding sequence is TGTGCCAGCAGTGCTTCGCCGGGACTTCATCTCCTTTCTGGCTACGAGCAGTACTTC.

This chain uses TRBV5-1 with TRBJ2-2; maybe TRBD1 (6 bases). The CDR3 is 14 amino acids. The germline gives CDR1 SGHRS, CDR2 YFSETQ. The germline V and J ends were trimmed by 6 bases and 3 bases, with 12 bases remaining between them. CDR3 in DNA: TGCGCCAGCAAAGACAGGCGGGACACCGGGGAGCTGTTTTTT. Its translation: CASKDRRDTGELFF.

The chain recombines TRBV11-3 with TRBJ2-3; possible D gene TRBD2, 6 bases. Trimming removed 4 bases at V and 1 base at J, with 18 bases between. Germline loops: CDR1 SGHNT, CDR2 YENEEA. This CDR3 is 17 amino acids long. The CDR3 spells CASSSGTPVHGTDTQYF. The CDR3 DNA follows: TGTGCCAGCAGCTCGGGGACTCCGGTACACGGCACAGATACGCAGTATTTT.

The V and J genes are TRBV9 and TRBJ2-3; 11 nucleotides line up with TRBD2. Germline values: CDR1 SGDLS, CDR2 YYNGEE. The CDR3 spans 15 residues. V shed 3 bases and J 1 base; nucleotides not matched to a gene: 1. The CDR3 DNA sequence: TGTGCCAGCAGCGCGACTAGCGGGGGCACAGATACGCAGTATTTT. Translation: CASSATSGGTDTQYF.

V usage is TRBV27 and J usage is TRBJ1-5; TRBD1 is a possible D gene (5 bases). The CDR3 is 20 residues long. Germline-derived CDR1 and CDR2 are MNHEY and SMNVEV (reference sequence). Trimming pared 2 bases from V and 4 bases from J, leaving 27 bases between. CDR3 protein: CASSLRPQTPGGVGNQPQHF. For the CDR3, the DNA is TGTGCCAGCAGTTTAAGACCCCAGACCCCTGGAGGGGTAGGGAATCAGCCCCAGCATTTT.